This T cell receptor (beta chain) was captured by sequencing in a study of OX40 agonist ivuxolimab in advanced cancers. CDR3 length equals 13 residues. The V gene's germline CDR1 is MGHRA and CDR2 YSYEKL. Trimming removed 4 bases from V and 2 bases from J, with 8 bases in between. The method was immunoSEQ multiplex PCR; TCRdb's version includes in-frame clones alone and lacks a portion of them. The data hold over 75,000 clones, with about 90% observed a single time. General study findings and limits: Certain nonresponders likewise exhibited a low normalized T-cell clonal expansion.

On this clone itself: Its antigen is currently unknown.

This clonotype originated in an adult with an advanced solid tumor such as melanoma, head and neck, liver or kidney cancer. This specimen consisted of CD4+ or CD8+ T cells sorted from blood, obtained in a trial of the OX40 agonist ivuxolimab. The chain links TRBV4-1 to TRBJ2-5; D remains unclear. CDR3: CASSRGPQETQYF. CDR3 DNA sequence: TGCGCCAGCAGCCGAGGACCACAAGAGACCCAGTACTTC.